This TCR beta chain was sequenced in a study of T cells in Graves' hyperthyroidism and ophthalmopathy (dated by TCRdb to between 2018 and 2020). Regarding the complete study: Peripheral blood samples were taken at the time of initial diagnosis, prior to any treatment. After blood sampling, hyperthyroidism patients were treated with methimazole at a starting dose of 30 mg daily, and ophthalmopathy patients were treated with high-dose intravenous methylprednisolone. The study also compared thyroid tissue and blood T-cell repertoires from over 5 Graves' hyperthyroidism patients. A discovery cohort of about 96 patients, roughly 45 with Graves' ophthalmopathy and 57 with stable Graves' hyperthyroidism, was used to find distinguishing TCR V-J signatures. The roughly 90 discovery patients were divided at random into training and test sets in a 7:3 ratio. An independent validation cohort of 18 to 20 hyperthyroidism patients and roughly 16 patients who later progressed to ophthalmopathy tested prospective prediction of ophthalmopathy. The paper reports TCR Vbeta CDR3 sequencing of 135 peripheral blood samples: approximately 43 ophthalmopathy, roughly 74 hyperthyroidism and roughly 17 progressor patients. Beyond this particular receptor, the publication reports: In validation, progression to ophthalmopathy was predicted by the model with almost 71% sensitivity and 72.22% specificity, a median of around 5.9 months before onset. In cross-validation, a model built on a 13 V-J signature told ophthalmopathy apart from stable hyperthyroidism with less than 90% sensitivity and roughly 81% specificity, and in testing the same model reached 80%/75%. Blood samples also contained most of the expanded thyroid clonotypes (frequency above 0.001), which suggests that blood repertoires may reflect thyroid immune responses. No statistical method was used to fix the sample size in advance, and group allocation was not hidden from the investigators.

The TCR beta CDR3 regions were amplified from RNA transcripts. A first-round RT-PCR of the TCR CDR3 used the HTBI primer set with the Qiagen OneStep RT-PCR kit. A second multiplex PCR round built the libraries, followed by size selection and purification. Sequencing of the libraries was done on an Illumina HiSeq2000 using paired-end 100 bp reads. The paper's data handling went like this. Raw data were processed with SOAPnuke, discarding reads with adapters, uncalled bases, mean Phred below 15, or no exact constant-primer or identifier match. High-quality paired reads were merged with COPE v1.2.5, and unique nucleotide sequences were defined as clonotypes. Clonotypes were aligned to IMGT TRBV, TRBD and TRBJ reference segments using MiTCR v1.1. Analysis was restricted to V-J combinations with a frequency above 0.0001, which covered over 98% of repertoires. A TCS score was defined as the ratio between F50 (clonal expansion) and ExV (chaos), using BLOSUM62-based TCRdist between CDR3 peptides within each V-J. Welch's t-statistics and random forest reduced around 520 V-J features to fewer than 15, which were used in a naive Bayes classifier (R e1071). Through fastp at Q25 and MiXCR, TCRdb rebuilt clones from the public reads, retaining in-frame beta chains. Rows merge per CDR3 protein into single entries with the most common DNA and genes. Clone size and V and J calls follow TCRdb, not the original study. In all, the sample holds over 350,000 distinct CDR3 sequences, and roughly 14% of those were seen once. The ten largest account for over 10% of the sample.

Moderately to severely active disease, a Clinical Activity Score of at least 3, a NOSPECS grade of at least 4, and a duration under 3 months were present in ophthalmopathy patients. The study excluded patients with uncontrolled infections, other autoimmune diseases, pregnancy or lactation. Clinical symptoms, serum thyroxine and TRAb, thyroid ultrasound, and orbital computed tomography formed the basis for the diagnoses. PBMCs were separated from 7.5 to 10 ml of fresh peripheral blood using Ficoll-Paque density gradient centrifugation. Total RNA was extracted with Trizol reagent, and quality was checked on an Agilent 2100 Bioanalyzer. From the germline V gene, CDR1 is SGHNT and CDR2 is YENEEA. From the cysteine through the phenylalanine, the CDR3 covers 14 amino acids. The read is trimmed to its CDR3 DNA, 42 bases read in frame from base 1. This clonotype was observed a few times. Its recognized antigen is unknown. The junction differs from germline at one of its ends, possibly a read error.

The sequence came from a young man with Graves' ophthalmopathy. Here the chain combines TRBV11-3 and TRBJ2-1; 8 middle bases align to TRBD1. Material: blood. This receptor carries the CDR3 CASSGQGTYNEQSF. The nucleotide sequence reads TGTGCCAGCAGTGGACAGGGCACCTACAATGAGCAGTCCTTC.